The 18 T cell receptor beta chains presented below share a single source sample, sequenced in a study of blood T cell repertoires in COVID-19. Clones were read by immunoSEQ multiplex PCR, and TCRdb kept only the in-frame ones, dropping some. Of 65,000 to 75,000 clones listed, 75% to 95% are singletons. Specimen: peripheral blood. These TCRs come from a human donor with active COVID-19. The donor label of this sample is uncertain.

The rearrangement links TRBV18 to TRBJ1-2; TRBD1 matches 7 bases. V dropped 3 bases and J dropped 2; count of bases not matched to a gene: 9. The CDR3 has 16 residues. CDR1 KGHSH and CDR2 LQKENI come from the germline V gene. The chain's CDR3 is CASSPSLTGSNYGYTF. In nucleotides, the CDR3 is TGTGCCAGCTCACCCTCCTTGACAGGGTCAAACTATGGCTACACCTTC.

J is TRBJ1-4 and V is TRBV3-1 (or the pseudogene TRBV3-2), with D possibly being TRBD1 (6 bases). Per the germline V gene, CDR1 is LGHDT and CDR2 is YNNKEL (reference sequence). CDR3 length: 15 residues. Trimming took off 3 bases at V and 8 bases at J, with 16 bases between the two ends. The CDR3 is CASSQGPGTHEKLFF. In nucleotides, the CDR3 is TGTGCCAGCAGCCAGGGGCCCGGGACACACGAAAAACTGTTTTTT.

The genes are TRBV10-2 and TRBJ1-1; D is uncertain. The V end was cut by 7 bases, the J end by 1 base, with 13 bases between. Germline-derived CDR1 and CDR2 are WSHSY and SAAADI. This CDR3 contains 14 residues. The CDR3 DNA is TGCGCCAGCACCCGGGCGGAGGAGAACACTGAAGCTTTCTTT. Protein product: CASTRAEENTEAFF.

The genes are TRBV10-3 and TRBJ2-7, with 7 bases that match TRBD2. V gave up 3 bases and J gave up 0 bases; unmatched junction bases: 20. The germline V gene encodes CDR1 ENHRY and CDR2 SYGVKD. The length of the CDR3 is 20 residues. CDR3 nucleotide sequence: TGTGCCATCAGTGACGTTGCGGCTAGCGGTGACAATAGGCGCTCCTACGAGCAGTACTTC. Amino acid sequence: CAISDVAASGDNRRSYEQYF.

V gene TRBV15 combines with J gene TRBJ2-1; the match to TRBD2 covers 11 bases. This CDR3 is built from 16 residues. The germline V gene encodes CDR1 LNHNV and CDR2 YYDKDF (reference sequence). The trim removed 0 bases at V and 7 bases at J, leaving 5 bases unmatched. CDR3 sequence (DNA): TGTGCCACCAGCAGAGAGATTAGCGGGAGGGCAAATGAGCAGTTCTTC. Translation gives CATSREISGRANEQFF.

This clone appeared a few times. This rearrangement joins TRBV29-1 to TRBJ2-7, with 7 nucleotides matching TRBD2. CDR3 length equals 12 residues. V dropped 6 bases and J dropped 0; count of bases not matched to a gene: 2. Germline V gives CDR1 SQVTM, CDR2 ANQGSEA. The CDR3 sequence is CSVGGSSYEQYF. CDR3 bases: TGCAGCGTGGGCGGGAGCTCCTACGAGCAGTACTTC.

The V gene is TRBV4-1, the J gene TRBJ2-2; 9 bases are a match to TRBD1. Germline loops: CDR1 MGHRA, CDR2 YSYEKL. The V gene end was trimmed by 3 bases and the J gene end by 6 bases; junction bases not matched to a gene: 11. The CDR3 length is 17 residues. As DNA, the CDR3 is TGCGCCAGCAGCCAGACTAAACAGGGGGCCAGTTCCGGGGAGCTGTTTTTT. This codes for CASSQTKQGASSGELFF.

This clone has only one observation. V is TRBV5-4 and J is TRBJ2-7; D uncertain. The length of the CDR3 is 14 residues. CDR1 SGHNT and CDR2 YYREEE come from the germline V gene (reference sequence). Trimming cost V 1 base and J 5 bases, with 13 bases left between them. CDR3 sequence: CASSLTTAPHEQYF. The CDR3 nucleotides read TGTGCCAGCAGCTTGACCACAGCTCCCCACGAGCAGTACTTC.

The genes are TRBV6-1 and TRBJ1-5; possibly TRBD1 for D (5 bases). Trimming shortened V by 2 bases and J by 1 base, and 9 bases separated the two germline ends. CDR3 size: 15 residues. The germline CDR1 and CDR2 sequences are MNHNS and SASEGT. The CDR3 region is CASSERWTSNQPQHF. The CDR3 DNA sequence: TGTGCCAGCAGTGAAAGGTGGACAAGCAATCAGCCCCAGCATTTT.

CDR3 region: CASSIDRLAAYNEQFF. In DNA form, the CDR3 reads TGTGCCAGTAGTATAGACCGACTAGCGGCCTACAATGAGCAGTTCTTC. The V gene is TRBV19, the J gene TRBJ2-1; 9 nucleotides agree with TRBD2. Looked up from germline, CDR1 is LNHDA and CDR2 is SQIVND (reference sequence). V shed 0 bases, J shed 2 bases, and the junction held 2 bases outside the gene matches. The CDR3 is made up of 16 amino acids.

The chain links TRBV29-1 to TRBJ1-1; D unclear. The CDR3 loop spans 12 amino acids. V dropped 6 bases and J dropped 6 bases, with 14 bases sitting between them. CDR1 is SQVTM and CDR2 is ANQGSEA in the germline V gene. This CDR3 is CSVERGIPEAFF. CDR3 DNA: TGCAGCGTAGAACGGGGTATACCTGAAGCTTTCTTT.

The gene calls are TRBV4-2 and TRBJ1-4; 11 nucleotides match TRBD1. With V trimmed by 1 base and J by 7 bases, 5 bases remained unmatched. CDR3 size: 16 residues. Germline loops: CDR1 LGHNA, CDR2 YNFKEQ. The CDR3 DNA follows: TGTGCCAGCAGCCAAGTGGGGGACAGGGGGGGTGAAAAACTGTTTTTT. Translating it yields CASSQVGDRGGEKLFF.

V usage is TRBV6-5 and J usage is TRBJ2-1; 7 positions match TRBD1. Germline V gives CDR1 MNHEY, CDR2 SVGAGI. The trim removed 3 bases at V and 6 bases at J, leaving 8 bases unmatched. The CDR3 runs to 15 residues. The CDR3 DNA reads TGTGCCAGCAGTTATACAGGGGTATTCTCCAATGAGCAGTTCTTC. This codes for CASSYTGVFSNEQFF.

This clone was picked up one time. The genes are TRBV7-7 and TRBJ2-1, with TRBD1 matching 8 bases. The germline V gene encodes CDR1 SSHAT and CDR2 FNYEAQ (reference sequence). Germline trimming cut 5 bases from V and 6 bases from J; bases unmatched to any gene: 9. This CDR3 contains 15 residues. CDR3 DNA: TGTGCCAGCAGCCAAATCCCGGGACAGGTCAATGAGCAGTTCTTC. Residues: CASSQIPGQVNEQFF.

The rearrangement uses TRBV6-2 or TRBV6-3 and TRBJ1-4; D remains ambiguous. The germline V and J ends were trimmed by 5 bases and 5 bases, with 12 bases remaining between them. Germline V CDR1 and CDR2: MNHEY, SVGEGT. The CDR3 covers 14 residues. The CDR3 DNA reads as TGTGCCAGCAGTACCCGGACGGGAAATGAAAAACTGTTTTTT. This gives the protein CASSTRTGNEKLFF.

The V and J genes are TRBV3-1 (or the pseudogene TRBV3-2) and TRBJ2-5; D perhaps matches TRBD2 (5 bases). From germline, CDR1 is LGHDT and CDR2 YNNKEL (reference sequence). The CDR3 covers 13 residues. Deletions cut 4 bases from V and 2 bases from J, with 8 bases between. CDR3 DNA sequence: TGTGCCAGCAGCCGCGGGTCACAAGAGACCCAGTACTTC. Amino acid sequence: CASSRGSQETQYF.

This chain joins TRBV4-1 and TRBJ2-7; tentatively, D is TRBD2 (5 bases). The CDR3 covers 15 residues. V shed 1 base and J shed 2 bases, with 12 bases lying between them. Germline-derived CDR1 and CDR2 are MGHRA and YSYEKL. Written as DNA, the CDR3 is TGCGCCAGCAGCCAAGTGGAGGCGGGTCCCTACGAGCAGTACTTC. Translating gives CASSQVEAGPYEQYF.

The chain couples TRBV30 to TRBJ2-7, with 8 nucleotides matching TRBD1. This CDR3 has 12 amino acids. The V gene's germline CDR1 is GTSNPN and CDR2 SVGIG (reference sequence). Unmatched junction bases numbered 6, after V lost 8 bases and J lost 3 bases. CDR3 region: CAGGTGIYEQYF. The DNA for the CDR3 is TGTGCCGGAGGGACAGGTATCTACGAGCAGTACTTC.